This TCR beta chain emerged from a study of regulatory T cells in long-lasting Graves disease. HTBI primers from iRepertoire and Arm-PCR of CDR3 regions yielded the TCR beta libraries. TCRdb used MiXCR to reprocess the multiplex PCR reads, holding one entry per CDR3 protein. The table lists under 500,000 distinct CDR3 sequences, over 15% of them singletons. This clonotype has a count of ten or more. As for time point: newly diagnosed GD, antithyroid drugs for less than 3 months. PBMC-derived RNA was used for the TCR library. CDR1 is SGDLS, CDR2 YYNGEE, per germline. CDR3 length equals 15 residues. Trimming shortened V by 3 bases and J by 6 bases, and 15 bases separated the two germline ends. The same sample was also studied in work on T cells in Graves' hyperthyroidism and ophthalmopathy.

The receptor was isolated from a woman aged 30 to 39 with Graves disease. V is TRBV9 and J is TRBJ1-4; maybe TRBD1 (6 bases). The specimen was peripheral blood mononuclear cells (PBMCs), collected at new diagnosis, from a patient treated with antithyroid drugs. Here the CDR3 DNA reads TGTGCCAGCAGCGGTAGGGGGGAAAGTCATGAAAAACTGTTTTTT. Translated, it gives CASSGRGESHEKLFF.